Reported below is one T cell receptor (beta chain). Deletions cut 8 bases from V and 2 bases from J, with 14 bases between. CDR3 length: 14 amino acids. The germline V gene has CDR1 LNHNV and CDR2 YYDKDF (reference sequence). This specimen belongs to a study of blood T cell repertoires in COVID-19. On the study more broadly: Sites in the United States, Italy and Spain provided acute and convalescent COVID-19 samples. Nucleic acid was either cDNA or gDNA, and it came from T cells, B-cell-depleted T cells, or PBMCs.

Per the study methods: Amplification from reference gene primers served as the basis for estimated nucleated cell counts. The method was immunoSEQ multiplex PCR; TCRdb's version includes in-frame clones alone and lacks a portion of them. From that table come the V and J calls and clone size; the DNA was used to work out D and trimming. The top ten hold about 8.9% of the sample, which has 120,000 to 150,000 clones, about four fifths seen once. The chain carries TRBV15 and TRBJ2-3; possibly TRBD2 for D (5 bases). The TCR was taken from a man aged 25-45 years with COVID-19, enrolled during active disease. The sequencing sample was made of peripheral blood. This chain's CDR3 is CATQMMTTTDTQYF. Here the CDR3 DNA reads TGTGCCACCCAGATGATGACTACCACAGATACGCAGTATTTT. Using reference TRBV15 and TRBJ2-3 for the parts outside the CDR3, the full variable domain is DAMVIQNPRYQVTQFGKPVTLSCSQTLNHNVMYWYQQKSSQAPKLLFHYYDKDFNNEADTPDNFQSRRPNTSFCFLDIRSPGLGDTAMYLCATQMMTTTDTQYFGPGTRLTVL.